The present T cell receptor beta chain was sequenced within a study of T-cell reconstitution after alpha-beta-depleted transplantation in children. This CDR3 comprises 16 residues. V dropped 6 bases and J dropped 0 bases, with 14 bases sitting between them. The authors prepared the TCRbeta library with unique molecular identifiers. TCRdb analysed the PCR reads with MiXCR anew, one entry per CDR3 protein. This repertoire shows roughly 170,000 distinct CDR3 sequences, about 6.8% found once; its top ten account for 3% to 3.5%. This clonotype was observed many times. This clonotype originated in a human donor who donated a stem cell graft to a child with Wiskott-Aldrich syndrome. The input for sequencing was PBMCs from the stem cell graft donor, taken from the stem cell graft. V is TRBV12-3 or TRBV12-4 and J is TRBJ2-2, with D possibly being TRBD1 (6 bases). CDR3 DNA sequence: TGTGCCAGCAGGACTATCACAGGGACGAACACCGGGGAGCTGTTTTTT. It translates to CASRTITGTNTGELFF.